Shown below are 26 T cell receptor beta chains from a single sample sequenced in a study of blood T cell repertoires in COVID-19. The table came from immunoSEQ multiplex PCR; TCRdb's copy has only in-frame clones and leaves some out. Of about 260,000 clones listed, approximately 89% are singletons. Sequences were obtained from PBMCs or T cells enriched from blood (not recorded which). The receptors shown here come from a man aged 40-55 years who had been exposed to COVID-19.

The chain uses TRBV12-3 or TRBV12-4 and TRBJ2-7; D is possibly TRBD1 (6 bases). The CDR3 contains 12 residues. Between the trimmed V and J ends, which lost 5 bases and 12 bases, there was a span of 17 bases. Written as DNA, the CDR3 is TGTGCCAGCAGTCTAGACGGACAGCGGCGGTACTTC. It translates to CASSLDGQRRYF.

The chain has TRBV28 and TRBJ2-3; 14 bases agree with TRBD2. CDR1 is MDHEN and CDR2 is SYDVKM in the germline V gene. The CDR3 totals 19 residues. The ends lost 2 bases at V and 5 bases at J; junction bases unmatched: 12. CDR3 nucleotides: TGTGCCAGCAGTTTAAGAAGAGGGACTAGCGGGAGTGTTGAAGATACGCAGTATTTT. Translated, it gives CASSLRRGTSGSVEDTQYF.

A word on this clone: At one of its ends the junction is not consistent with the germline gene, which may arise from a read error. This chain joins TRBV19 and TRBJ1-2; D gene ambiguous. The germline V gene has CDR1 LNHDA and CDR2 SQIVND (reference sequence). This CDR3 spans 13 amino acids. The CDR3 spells CASSIDPGGLSGF. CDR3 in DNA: TGTGCCAGTAGTATAGATCCGGGCGGACTGAGCGGCTTC. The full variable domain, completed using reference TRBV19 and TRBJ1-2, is DGGITQSPKYLFRKEGQNVTLSCEQNLNHDAMYWYRQDPGQGLRLIYYSQIVNDFQKGDIAEGYSVSREKKESFPLTVTSAQKNPTAFYLCASSIDPGGLSGFGSGTRLTVV.

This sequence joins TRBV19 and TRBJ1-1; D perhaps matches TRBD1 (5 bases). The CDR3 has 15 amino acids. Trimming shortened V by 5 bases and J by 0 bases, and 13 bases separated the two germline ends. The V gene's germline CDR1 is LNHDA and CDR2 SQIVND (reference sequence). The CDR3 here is CASSPAAGMNTEAFF. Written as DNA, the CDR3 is TGTGCCAGTAGTCCAGCTGCAGGGATGAACACTGAAGCTTTCTTT.

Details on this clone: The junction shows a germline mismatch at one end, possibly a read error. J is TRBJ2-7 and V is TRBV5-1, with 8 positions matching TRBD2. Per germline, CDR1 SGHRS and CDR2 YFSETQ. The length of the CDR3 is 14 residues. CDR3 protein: CASSLAGASNEQYF. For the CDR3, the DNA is TGCGCCAGCAGCTTAGCGGGAGCTAGCAACGAACAGTACTTC. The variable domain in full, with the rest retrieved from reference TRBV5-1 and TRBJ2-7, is KAGVTQTPRYLIKTRGQQVTLSCSPISGHRSVSWYQQTPGQGLQFLFEYFSETQRNKGNFPGRFSGRQFSNSRSEMNVSTLELGDSALYLCASSLAGASNEQYFGPGTRLTVT.

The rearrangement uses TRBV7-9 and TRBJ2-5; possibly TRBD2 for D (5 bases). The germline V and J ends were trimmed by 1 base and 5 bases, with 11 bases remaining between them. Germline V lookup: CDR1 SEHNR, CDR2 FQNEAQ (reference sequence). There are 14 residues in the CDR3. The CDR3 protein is CASSLVGTGETQYF. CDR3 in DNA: TGTGCCAGCAGCTTAGTGGGAACGGGGGAGACCCAGTACTTC.

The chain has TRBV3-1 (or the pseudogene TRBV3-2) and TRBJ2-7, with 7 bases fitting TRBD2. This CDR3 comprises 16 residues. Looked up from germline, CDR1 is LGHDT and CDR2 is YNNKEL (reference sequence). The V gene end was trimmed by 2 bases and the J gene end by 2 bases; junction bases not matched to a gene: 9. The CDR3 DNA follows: TGTGCCAGCAGCCAATATCTGGGAGGGCCGACCTACGAGCAGTACTTC. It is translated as CASSQYLGGPTYEQYF.

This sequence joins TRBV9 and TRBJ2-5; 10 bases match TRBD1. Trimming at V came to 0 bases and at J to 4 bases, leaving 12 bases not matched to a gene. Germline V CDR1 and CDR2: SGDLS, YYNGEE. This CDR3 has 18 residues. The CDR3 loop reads CASSVAGPGQGWGETQYF. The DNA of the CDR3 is TGTGCCAGCAGCGTAGCGGGTCCGGGACAGGGGTGGGGAGAGACCCAGTACTTC. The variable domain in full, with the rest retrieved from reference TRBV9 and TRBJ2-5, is DSGVTQTPKHLITATGQRVTLRCSPRSGDLSVYWYQQSLDQGLQFLIQYYNGEERAKGNILERFSAQQFPDLHSELNLSSLELGDSALYFCASSVAGPGQGWGETQYFGPGTRLLVL.

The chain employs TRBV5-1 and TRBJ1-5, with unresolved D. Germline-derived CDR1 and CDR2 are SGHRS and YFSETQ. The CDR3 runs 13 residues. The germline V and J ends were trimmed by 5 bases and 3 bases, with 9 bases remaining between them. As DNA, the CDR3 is TGCGCCAGCAGAGGAGGGAACAATCAGCCCCAGCATTTT. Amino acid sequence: CASRGGNNQPQHF.

The CDR3 coding sequence is TGTGCCAGCAGCCTAGGACAGGGCGGAGAATACACTGAAGCTTTCTTT. This translates into CASSLGQGGEYTEAFF. V gene TRBV11-2 combines with J gene TRBJ1-1, with 8 bases aligning to TRBD1. The CDR3 sequence is 16 residues long. With 5 bases clipped from V and 3 bases from J, the junction kept 11 bases outside the gene matches. The germline gives CDR1 SGHAT, CDR2 FQNNGV.

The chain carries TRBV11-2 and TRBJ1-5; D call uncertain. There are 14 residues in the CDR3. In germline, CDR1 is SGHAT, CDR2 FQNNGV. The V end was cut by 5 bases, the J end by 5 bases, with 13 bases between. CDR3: CASSLEGRHQPQHF. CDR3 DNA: TGTGCCAGCAGCCTCGAGGGTCGCCATCAGCCCCAGCATTTT.

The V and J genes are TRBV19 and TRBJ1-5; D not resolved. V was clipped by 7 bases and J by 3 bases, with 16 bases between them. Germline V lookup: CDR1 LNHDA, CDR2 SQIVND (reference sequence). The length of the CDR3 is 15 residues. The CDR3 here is CASTGTAVLNQPQHF. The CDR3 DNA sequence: TGTGCCAGTACAGGCACAGCAGTACTCAATCAGCCCCAGCATTTT.

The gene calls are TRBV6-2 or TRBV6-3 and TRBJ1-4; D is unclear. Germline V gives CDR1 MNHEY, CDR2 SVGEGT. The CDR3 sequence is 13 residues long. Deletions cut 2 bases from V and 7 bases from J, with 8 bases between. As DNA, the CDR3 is TGTGCCAGCAGTTACAGTTTGAGTGAAAAACTGTTTTTT. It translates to CASSYSLSEKLFF.

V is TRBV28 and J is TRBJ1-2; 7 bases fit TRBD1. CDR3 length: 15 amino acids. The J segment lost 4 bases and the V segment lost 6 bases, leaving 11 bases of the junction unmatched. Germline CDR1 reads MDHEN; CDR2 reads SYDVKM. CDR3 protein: CASRSRGGDGYGYTF. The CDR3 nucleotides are TGTGCCAGCAGGAGTCGAGGGGGCGACGGCTATGGCTACACCTTC.

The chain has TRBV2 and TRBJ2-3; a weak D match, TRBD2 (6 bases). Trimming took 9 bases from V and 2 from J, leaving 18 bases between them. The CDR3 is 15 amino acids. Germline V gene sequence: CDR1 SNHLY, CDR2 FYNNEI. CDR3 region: CASGGIARNTDTQYF. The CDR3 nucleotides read TGTGCCAGTGGGGGGATAGCGCGTAACACAGATACGCAGTATTTT.

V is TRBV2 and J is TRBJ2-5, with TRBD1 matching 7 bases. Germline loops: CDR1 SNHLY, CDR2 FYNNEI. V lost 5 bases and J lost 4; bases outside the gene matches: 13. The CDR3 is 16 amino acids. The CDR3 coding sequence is TGTGCCAGCAGTCCCCTGGGCAGGGGGAAAGGAGAGACCCAGTACTTC. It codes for CASSPLGRGKGETQYF.

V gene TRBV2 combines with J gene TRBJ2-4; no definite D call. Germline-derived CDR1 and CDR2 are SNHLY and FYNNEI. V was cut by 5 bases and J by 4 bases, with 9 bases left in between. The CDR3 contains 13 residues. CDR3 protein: CASSNTGKNIQYF. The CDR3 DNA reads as TGTGCCAGCAGTAATACGGGTAAAAACATTCAGTACTTC.

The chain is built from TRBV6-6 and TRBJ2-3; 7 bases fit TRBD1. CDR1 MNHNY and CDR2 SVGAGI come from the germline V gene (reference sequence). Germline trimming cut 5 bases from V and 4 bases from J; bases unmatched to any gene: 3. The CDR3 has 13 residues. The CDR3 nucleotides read TGTGCCAGCAGTCCGACAGGGTCAGATACGCAGTATTTT. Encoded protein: CASSPTGSDTQYF.

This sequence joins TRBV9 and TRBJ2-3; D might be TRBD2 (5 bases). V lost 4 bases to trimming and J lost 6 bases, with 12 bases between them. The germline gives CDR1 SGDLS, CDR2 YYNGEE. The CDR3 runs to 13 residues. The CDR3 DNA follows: TGTGCCAGCAGCTCCAGTGGGGAGGATACGCAGTATTTT. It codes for CASSSSGEDTQYF.

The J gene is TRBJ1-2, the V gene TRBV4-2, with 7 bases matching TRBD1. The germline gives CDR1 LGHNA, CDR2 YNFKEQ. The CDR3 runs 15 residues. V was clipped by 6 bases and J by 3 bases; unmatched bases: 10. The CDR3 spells CASRGQPENYYGYTF. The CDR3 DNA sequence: TGTGCCAGCAGGGGACAGCCTGAAAACTACTATGGCTACACCTTC.

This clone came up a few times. CDR3 amino acids: CASSGGQGQPNTEAFF. The DNA of the CDR3 is TGTGCCAGCAGTGGGGGACAGGGTCAACCTAACACTGAAGCTTTCTTT. This chain uses TRBV27 with TRBJ1-1; 9 bases agree with TRBD1. Unmatched junction bases numbered 9, after V lost 5 bases and J lost 2 bases. Germline V gene lookup returns CDR1 MNHEY and CDR2 SMNVEV (reference sequence). This CDR3 comprises 16 residues.

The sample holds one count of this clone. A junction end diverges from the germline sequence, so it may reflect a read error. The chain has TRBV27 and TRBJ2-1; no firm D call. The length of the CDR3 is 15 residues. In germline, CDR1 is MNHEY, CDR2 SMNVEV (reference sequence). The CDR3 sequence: CASSLHSSSSNEQFF. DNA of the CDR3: TGTGCCAGCAGTTTACACTCTAGTTCCTCCAATGAGCAGTTCTTC.

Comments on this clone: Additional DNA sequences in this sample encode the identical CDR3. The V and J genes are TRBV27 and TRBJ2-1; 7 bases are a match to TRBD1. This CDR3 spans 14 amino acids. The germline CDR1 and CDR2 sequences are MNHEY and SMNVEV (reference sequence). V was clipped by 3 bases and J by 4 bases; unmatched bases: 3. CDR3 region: CASSFQGEYNEQFF. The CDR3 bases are TGTGCCAGCAGTTTTCAGGGGGAGTACAATGAGCAGTTCTTC.

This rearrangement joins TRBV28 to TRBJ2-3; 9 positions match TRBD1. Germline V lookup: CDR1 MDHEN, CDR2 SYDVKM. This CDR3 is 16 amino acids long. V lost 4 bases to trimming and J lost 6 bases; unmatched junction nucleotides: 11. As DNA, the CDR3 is TGTGCCAGCAGTTCCCTAACAGGGGGCAAGTTGGATACGCAGTATTTT. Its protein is CASSSLTGGKLDTQYF.

CDR3 DNA: TGTGCCAGCAGTGAGGATAGCGGAATTTGGGCCGGGGAGCTGTTTTTT. This encodes CASSEDSGIWAGELFF. The rearrangement uses TRBV2 and TRBJ2-2; weak D call: TRBD2 (6 bases). Germline V lookup: CDR1 SNHLY, CDR2 FYNNEI. The germline V and J ends were trimmed by 3 bases and 6 bases, with 17 bases remaining between them. The CDR3 is 16 amino acids.

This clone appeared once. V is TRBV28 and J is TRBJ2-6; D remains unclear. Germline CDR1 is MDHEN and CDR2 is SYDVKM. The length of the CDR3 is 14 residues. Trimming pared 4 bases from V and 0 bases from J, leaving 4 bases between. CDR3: CASSSTSGANVLTF. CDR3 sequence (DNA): TGTGCCAGCAGTTCTACCTCTGGGGCCAACGTCCTGACTTTC.